This T cell receptor beta chain comes out of a study of shared clonotypes between healthy human individuals. Clones were read by immunoSEQ multiplex PCR, and TCRdb kept only the in-frame ones, dropping some. The table shows 450,000 to 500,000 clones, with 76% occurring only once. Germline-derived CDR1 and CDR2 are SGHTA and FQGNSA. The J segment lost 6 bases and the V segment lost 5 bases, leaving 6 bases of the junction unmatched. This CDR3 is built from 16 residues. The specimen was PBMCs. The sequence came from a woman between 35 and 50 years old in good health. Some clones in this sample may be carry-over from other donors' samples. V usage is TRBV7-2 and J usage is TRBJ2-1; TRBD2 matches 14 bases. The CDR3: CASSARLAGGFNEQFF. The CDR3 DNA sequence: TGTGCCAGCAGCGCCAGACTAGCGGGAGGGTTCAATGAGCAGTTCTTC.